A single sample gave rise to the 28 T cell receptor beta chains below, sequenced in a study of blood T cell repertoires in COVID-19. Sequencing was performed with immunoSEQ multiplex PCR; in TCRdb, only in-frame clones are kept and a portion is missing. The top ten hold almost 9.5% of the sample, which has about 310,000 clones, roughly 86% seen once. Input material: PBMCs or T cells enriched from blood (not recorded which). The receptors come from a woman aged 25 to 39 who had recovered from COVID-19.

The chain uses TRBV27 and TRBJ1-5, with D perhaps matching TRBD1 (5 bases). Germline V gene lookup returns CDR1 MNHEY and CDR2 SMNVEV (reference sequence). V lost 0 bases to trimming and J lost 5 bases, with 11 bases between them. This CDR3 comprises 15 residues. The CDR3 sequence: CASSLSAGFDQPQHF. The CDR3 nucleotides read TGTGCCAGCAGTTTATCAGCAGGGTTCGATCAGCCCCAGCATTTT.

The J gene is TRBJ1-2, the V gene TRBV21-1. TRBV21-1 is labeled a pseudogene. This CDR3 has 13 residues. CDR3: CASNVRGRGGYTF. Written as DNA, the CDR3 is TGTGCCAGCAATGTGCGGGGACGAGGGGGCTACACCTTC.

This clone has a handful of counts. The rearrangement uses TRBV3-1 (or the pseudogene TRBV3-2) and TRBJ2-7; 9 positions agree with TRBD2. The CDR3 contains 15 residues. Germline V gene sequence: CDR1 LGHDT, CDR2 YNNKEL (reference sequence). V trimming: 4 bases; J trimming: 5 bases; junction bases outside the gene matches: 9. CDR3 amino acids: CASSPWLAGPHEQYF. In nucleotides, the CDR3 is TGTGCCAGCAGCCCCTGGCTAGCGGGGCCCCACGAGCAGTACTTC.

The chain uses TRBV2 and TRBJ2-7; D may be TRBD2 (7 bases). Germline values: CDR1 SNHLY, CDR2 FYNNEI. CDR3 length equals 14 residues. Trimming left V 10 bases short and J 3 bases short, with 19 bases between. The CDR3 here is CATKLQAGHYEQYF. As DNA, the CDR3 is TGTGCCACAAAACTCCAAGCGGGACACTACGAGCAGTACTTC.

The chain uses TRBV7-3 and TRBJ2-6; possible D gene TRBD2, 7 bases. Trimming took 1 base from V and 4 from J, leaving 32 bases between them. Germline V gives CDR1 SGHTA, CDR2 FQGTGA. This CDR3 is built from 23 residues. CDR3 loop: CASSLRYVGGRGASGYGANVLTF. DNA of the CDR3: TGTGCCAGCAGCTTAAGATACGTCGGTGGGAGGGGGGCGTCGGGCTACGGGGCCAACGTCCTGACTTTC.

The genes are TRBV27 and TRBJ2-1; possible D gene TRBD1, 7 bases. CDR3 length equals 16 residues. Deletions cut 3 bases from V and 4 bases from J, with 16 bases between. Germline values: CDR1 MNHEY, CDR2 SMNVEV (reference sequence). CDR3 in DNA: TGTGCCAGCAGTTTGGGCGGGACAGATACTTACAATGAGCAGTTCTTC. This translates into CASSLGGTDTYNEQFF.

This clone was counted many times. The genes are TRBV7-2 and TRBJ1-5; 7 bases map to TRBD1. After removal of 0 bases from V and 5 bases from J, the junction contained 7 bases not matched to a gene. Germline V gene data show CDR1 as SGHTA and CDR2 as FQGNSA. The CDR3 loop spans 16 amino acids. The CDR3: CASSLAGTERDQPQHF. The CDR3 nucleotides are TGTGCCAGCAGCTTAGCCGGGACAGAGAGGGATCAGCCCCAGCATTTT.

In DNA, the CDR3 is TGTGCCAGCAGCTTGGTCCCCCTAAATAATTCACCCCTCCACTTT. It codes for CASSLVPLNNSPLHF. The chain recombines TRBV11-2 with TRBJ1-6, with no clear D. V was shortened by 3 bases and J by 5 bases, with 11 bases between the two germline ends. The CDR3 spans 15 residues. Germline-derived CDR1 and CDR2 are SGHAT and FQNNGV.

This chain uses TRBV27 with TRBJ2-7; 11 bases agree with TRBD2. J gave up 1 base and V 4 bases, and 3 bases lay outside the gene matches. CDR3 size: 15 residues. CDR1 is MNHEY and CDR2 is SMNVEV in the germline V gene (reference sequence). The CDR3 DNA sequence: TGTGCCAGCAGTTATGGACTAGCGGGTTCCTACGAGCAGTACTTC. This encodes CASSYGLAGSYEQYF.

This clone was observed a single time. The chain joins TRBV18 to TRBJ1-1; D not resolved. Germline V gene sequence: CDR1 KGHSH, CDR2 LQKENI. Trimming cost V 2 bases and J 11 bases, with 9 bases left between them. The CDR3 sequence is 11 residues long. CDR3: CASSPGEVAFF. CDR3 bases: TGTGCCAGCTCACCAGGGGAGGTGGCTTTCTTT.

The chain is built from TRBV7-9 and TRBJ2-2; 8 bases align to TRBD1. CDR1 and CDR2 from the germline V gene are SEHNR and FQNEAQ (reference sequence). This CDR3 region has 15 residues. The V gene end was trimmed by 5 bases and the J gene end by 2 bases; junction bases not matched to a gene: 4. The CDR3 is CASSARGLNTGELFF. Here the CDR3 DNA reads TGTGCCAGCAGCGCCAGGGGGCTTAACACCGGGGAGCTGTTTTTT.

V and J are TRBV28 and TRBJ1-1, with 9 bases fitting TRBD1. V dropped 2 bases and J dropped 1; count of bases not matched to a gene: 5. This CDR3 is built from 16 residues. From germline, CDR1 is MDHEN and CDR2 SYDVKM. DNA for the CDR3: TGTGCCAGCAGTTTACGACAGGGGGTGGGGAACACTGAAGCTTTCTTT. Translated: CASSLRQGVGNTEAFF.

This sequence joins TRBV4-3 and TRBJ2-5; 10 bases line up with TRBD1. Trimming cost V 4 bases and J 5 bases; bases outside gene matches: 7. Germline loops: CDR1 LGHNA, CDR2 YSLEER. This CDR3 spans 15 amino acids. CDR3 loop: CASSPTGQGHETQYF. The CDR3 coding sequence is TGCGCCAGCAGCCCCACGGGACAGGGGCATGAGACCCAGTACTTC.

The chain employs TRBV3-1 (or the pseudogene TRBV3-2) and TRBJ1-2; weak D call: TRBD1 (6 bases). This CDR3 has 15 amino acids. The V end was cut by 0 bases, the J end by 4 bases, with 12 bases between. CDR1 is LGHDT and CDR2 is YNNKEL in the germline V gene (reference sequence). CDR3 loop: CASSQDPLTGYGYTF. The CDR3 DNA reads TGTGCCAGCAGCCAAGATCCCCTGACAGGCTATGGCTACACCTTC.

As to this clone: One junction end disagrees with the germline gene, perhaps due to a read error. The chain combines TRBV3-1 (or the pseudogene TRBV3-2) with TRBJ1-2; possibly TRBD1 for D (6 bases). The CDR3 spans 13 residues. Germline values: CDR1 LGHDT, CDR2 YNNKEL (reference sequence). The DNA for the CDR3 is TGTGCCAGCACCATACAGGGAAACTCTGGCTACACCTTC. This translates into CASTIQGNSGYTF.

CDR3 in amino acids: CASSRTGGRNSPLHF. Written as DNA, the CDR3 is TGTGCCAGCAGCCGCACAGGGGGCAGGAATTCACCCCTCCACTTT. The chain recombines TRBV5-6 with TRBJ1-6; TRBD1 aligns across 9 bases. Germline V gene lookup returns CDR1 SGHDT and CDR2 YYEEEE. V trimming: 4 bases; J trimming: 7 bases; junction bases outside the gene matches: 6. The CDR3 has 15 residues.

The chain carries TRBV28 and TRBJ2-7; 7 bases map to TRBD2. Unmatched junction bases numbered 6, after V lost 1 base and J lost 3 bases. CDR1 is MDHEN, CDR2 SYDVKM, per germline. The CDR3 length is 15 residues. The CDR3 bases are TGTGCCAGCAGTTTATCGGGGGGTTCTGACTACGAGCAGTACTTC. It specifies CASSLSGGSDYEQYF.

V gene TRBV19 combines with J gene TRBJ2-7; 7 positions match TRBD1. The CDR3 is 13 amino acids. V shed 6 bases and J 2 bases; nucleotides not matched to a gene: 4. Germline CDR1 LNHDA, CDR2 SQIVND (reference sequence). The CDR3 loop reads CASSDRETYEQYF. The CDR3 DNA sequence: TGTGCCAGTAGCGACAGGGAGACCTACGAGCAGTACTTC.

The gene calls are TRBV12-3 or TRBV12-4 and TRBJ1-2, with D perhaps TRBD1 (6 bases). The CDR3 spans 13 residues. V was clipped by 5 bases and J by 2 bases, with 9 bases between them. The CDR3 DNA sequence: TGTGCCAGCAGTCTTACAGGGAACTATGGCTACACCTTC. Its translation is CASSLTGNYGYTF.

The count of this clone is one. V usage is TRBV28 and J usage is TRBJ1-2; D is ambiguous. CDR3 length: 13 residues. Trimming left V 8 bases short and J 3 bases short, with 13 bases between. CDR1 is MDHEN, CDR2 SYDVKM, per germline. CDR3 protein: CASGYQGDYGYTF. CDR3 sequence (DNA): TGTGCCAGCGGATACCAAGGAGACTATGGCTACACCTTC.

This clone was seen only once. This chain connects TRBV19 to TRBJ1-5; tentative D call: TRBD1 (5 bases). In germline, CDR1 is LNHDA, CDR2 SQIVND (reference sequence). CDR3 size: 13 residues. V dropped 6 bases and J dropped 7 bases, with 13 bases sitting between them. The CDR3 sequence: CASRLFGAQPQHF. The DNA for the CDR3 is TGTGCCAGTAGACTTTTTGGGGCGCAGCCCCAGCATTTT. Complete variable domain (other parts from reference TRBV19 and TRBJ1-5): DGGITQSPKYLFRKEGQNVTLSCEQNLNHDAMYWYRQDPGQGLRLIYYSQIVNDFQKGDIAEGYSVSREKKESFPLTVTSAQKNPTAFYLCASRLFGAQPQHFGDGTRLSIL.

This clone was detected only once. V is TRBV19 and J is TRBJ2-6; possibly TRBD1 for D (6 bases). This CDR3 has 17 residues. The germline V gene has CDR1 LNHDA and CDR2 SQIVND (reference sequence). V was pared by 5 bases and J by 0 bases, with 14 bases between. For the CDR3, the DNA is TGTGCCAGTAGTGGATCGGGACATCGCTCTGGGGCCAACGTCCTGACTTTC. It yields the protein CASSGSGHRSGANVLTF. Based on the CDR3 plus reference TRBV19 and TRBJ2-6, the full variable domain is DGGITQSPKYLFRKEGQNVTLSCEQNLNHDAMYWYRQDPGQGLRLIYYSQIVNDFQKGDIAEGYSVSREKKESFPLTVTSAQKNPTAFYLCASSGSGHRSGANVLTFGAGSRLTVL.

This chain joins TRBV28 and TRBJ1-5; D might be TRBD1 (6 bases). Deletions cut 5 bases from V and 3 bases from J, with 11 bases between. The germline V gene encodes CDR1 MDHEN and CDR2 SYDVKM. The CDR3 is made up of 14 amino acids. CDR3 sequence reads: CASSPGVLNQPQHF. CDR3 bases: TGTGCCAGCAGTCCAGGGGTACTCAATCAGCCCCAGCATTTT.

The genes are TRBV3-1 (or the pseudogene TRBV3-2) and TRBJ1-1, with TRBD1 identical over 7 bases. Germline V gives CDR1 LGHDT, CDR2 YNNKEL (reference sequence). The V segment lost 0 bases and the J segment 5 bases; nucleotides outside the gene matches: 9. The CDR3 consists of 16 residues. DNA for the CDR3: TGTGCCAGCAGCCAAGAAATGACAGGGTGGTGGACTGAAGCTTTCTTT. Its translation: CASSQEMTGWWTEAFF.

The V and J genes are TRBV9 and TRBJ2-2, with a possible D match to TRBD2 (6 bases). Germline lookup yields CDR1 SGDLS and CDR2 YYNGEE. The CDR3 runs to 15 residues. The V and J ends lost 1 base and 6 bases respectively, with 13 bases between them. The CDR3 sequence: CASSVSGGKAGELFF. Here the CDR3 DNA reads TGTGCCAGCAGCGTATCTGGCGGGAAGGCCGGGGAGCTGTTTTTT.

The chain combines TRBV5-1 with TRBJ2-7, with 7 positions matching TRBD1. This CDR3 is 15 amino acids long. With 2 bases clipped from V and 6 bases from J, the junction kept 11 bases outside the gene matches. Germline values: CDR1 SGHRS, CDR2 YFSETQ. In DNA, the CDR3 is TGCGCCAGCAGCTTCGACAGGGTATCTTTAGGCGAGCAGTACTTC. Encoded protein: CASSFDRVSLGEQYF.

The V gene is TRBV29-1, the J gene TRBJ2-3; D may be TRBD2 (6 bases). Trimming stripped 4 bases from V and 2 bases from J, with 10 bases between. Germline loops: CDR1 SQVTM, CDR2 ANQGSEA. The length of the CDR3 is 13 residues. The CDR3 loop reads CSVAGRITDTQYF. The CDR3 DNA follows: TGCAGCGTTGCCGGGAGAATCACAGATACGCAGTATTTT.

V is TRBV24-1 and J is TRBJ2-5, with D unclear. The CDR3 loop spans 13 amino acids. Germline V CDR1 and CDR2: KGHDR, SFDVKD. The V end was cut by 3 bases, the J end by 2 bases, with 6 bases between. CDR3 in amino acids: CATSDSAQETQYF. The CDR3 region has the DNA TGTGCCACCAGTGATAGCGCGCAAGAGACCCAGTACTTC.